The following is a TCR beta chain sequence with its context. The antigen remains undetermined. The method was immunoSEQ multiplex PCR; TCRdb's version includes in-frame clones alone and lacks a portion of them. This sample carries roughly 2 million clones, around 95% of them seen once, and the ten largest clones take about 0.13%. This entry comes from a study of shared clonotypes between healthy human individuals. Trimming shortened V by 2 bases and J by 4 bases, and 10 bases separated the two germline ends. The germline V gene encodes CDR1 SGHNT and CDR2 YYREEE (reference sequence). CDR3 size: 14 residues. Overall study findings and caveats: Sequencing depth was expected to influence donor clonotype sharing. With several donors compared, approximately 5% of naive CD4 clonotypes were shared.

The origin of this receptor is a man aged 18-30 years in good health. This chain joins TRBV5-4 and TRBJ2-1, with no clear D. The sequenced sample was naive CD4+ T cells sorted from blood. Subset of the sample: CD45RA+ positively selected. The DNA for the CDR3 is TGTGCCAGCAGCTTTCTACAGAAGTACAATGAGCAGTTCTTC. Amino acids: CASSFLQKYNEQFF.